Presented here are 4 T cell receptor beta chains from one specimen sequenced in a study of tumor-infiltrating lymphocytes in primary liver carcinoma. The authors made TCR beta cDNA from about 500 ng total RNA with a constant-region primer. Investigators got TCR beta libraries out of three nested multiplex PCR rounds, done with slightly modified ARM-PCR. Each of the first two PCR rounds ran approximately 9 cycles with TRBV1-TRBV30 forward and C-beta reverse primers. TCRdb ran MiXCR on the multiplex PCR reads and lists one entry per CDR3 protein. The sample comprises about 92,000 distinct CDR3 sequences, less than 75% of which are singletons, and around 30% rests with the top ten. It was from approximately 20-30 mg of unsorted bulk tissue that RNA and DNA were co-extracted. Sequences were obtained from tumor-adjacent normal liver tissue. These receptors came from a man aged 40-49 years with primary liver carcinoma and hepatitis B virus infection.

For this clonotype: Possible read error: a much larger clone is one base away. CDR3 region: CASSYALKAGGGCGYTF. The CDR3 DNA reads TGTGCCAGCAGTTACGCCCTAAAGGCAGGGGGTGGCTGTGGCTACACCTTC. The rearrangement joins TRBV6-6 to TRBJ1-2; 7 bases fit TRBD1. This CDR3 has 17 residues. Germline V CDR1 and CDR2: MNHNY, SVGAGI (reference sequence). V gave up 2 bases and J gave up 7 bases; unmatched junction bases: 16.

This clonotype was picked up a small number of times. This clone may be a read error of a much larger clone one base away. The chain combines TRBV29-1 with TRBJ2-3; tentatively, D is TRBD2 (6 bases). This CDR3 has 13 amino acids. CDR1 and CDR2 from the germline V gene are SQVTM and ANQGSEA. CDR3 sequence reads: CSAEMAGSDTQYF. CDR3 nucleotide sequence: TGCAGCGCTGAAATGGCGGGGTCAGATACGCAGTATTTT.

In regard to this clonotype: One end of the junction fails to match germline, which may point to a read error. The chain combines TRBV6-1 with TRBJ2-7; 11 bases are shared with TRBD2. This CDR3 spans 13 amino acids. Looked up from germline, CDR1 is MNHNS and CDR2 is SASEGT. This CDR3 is CANSGTSGYKQYF. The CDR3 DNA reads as TGTGCCAACAGTGGGACTAGCGGCTACAAGCAGTACTTC.

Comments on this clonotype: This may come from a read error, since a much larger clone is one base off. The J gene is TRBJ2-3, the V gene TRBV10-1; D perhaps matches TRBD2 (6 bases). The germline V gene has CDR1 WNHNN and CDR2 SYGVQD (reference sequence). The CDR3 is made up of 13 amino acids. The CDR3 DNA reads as TGCGCCAGCAGTAGGGACTTGGGAGATACGCTGTATTTT. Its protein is CASSRDLGDTLYF.